The clone carrying this TCR beta chain was seen at least ten times. The data originate from a study of T cells in Graves' hyperthyroidism and ophthalmopathy. Fresh 10 ml peripheral blood yielded PBMCs. TCR beta CDR3 region amplification was performed from RNA transcripts. Initially, a first-round RT-PCR of the TCR CDR3 employed the HTBI primer set. TCRdb independently ran MiXCR on the multiplex PCR reads; one entry per CDR3 protein. In the table there are around 690,000 distinct CDR3 sequences, 17% of which are singletons. Germline V gene lookup returns CDR1 LNHNV and CDR2 YYDKDF (reference sequence). This CDR3 comprises 14 residues. Trimming removed 3 bases from V and 7 bases from J; junction bases left unmatched: 9.

This TCR was recovered from a man aged 50-60 years with Graves' hyperthyroidism. The specimen sequenced was blood. V gene TRBV15 combines with J gene TRBJ2-7, with TRBD1 matching 7 bases. The CDR3 DNA reads as TGTGCCACCAGCAGGGGGGACAGAGTCCGAGAGCAGTACTTC. It translates to CATSRGDRVREQYF.